A single sample is the source of the 4 T cell receptor beta chains below, sequenced in a study of Graves' ophthalmopathy and Graves' hyperthyroidism. Amplified material comprised TCR beta CDR3 regions derived from RNA transcripts. A first-round RT-PCR used HTBI primers, followed by a second-round multiplex PCR. Each CDR3 protein gets one entry after TCRdb re-called the multiplex PCR reads with MiXCR. The data hold 400,000 to 450,000 distinct CDR3 sequences, with over 20% observed a single time. The sequenced material came from peripheral blood. These receptor sequences come from a woman aged 18-29 years with stable Graves' hyperthyroidism.

As for this clonotype: A much larger clone lies a single base off, so this may be a read error. The chain is built from TRBV28 and TRBJ2-7; 7 nucleotides match TRBD2. Germline CDR1 MDHEN, CDR2 SYDVKM. The CDR3 has 12 residues. The CDR3 loop reads CATTGGPYEQCF. For the CDR3, the DNA is TGTGCCACCACGGGGGGTCCCTACGAGCAGTGCTTC.

The rearrangement links TRBV12-3 or TRBV12-4 to TRBJ2-2; D gene unclear. V was clipped by 1 base and J by 3 bases, with 6 bases between them. This CDR3 is 14 amino acids long. CDR3 region: CASSLGSYTGELFF. In nucleotides, the CDR3 is TGTGCCAGCAGTTTAGGATCGTACACCGGGGAGCTGTTTTTT.

This clonotype was detected many times. The chain carries TRBV6-5 and TRBJ1-2; TRBD1 might be the D (5 bases). Germline loops: CDR1 MNHEY, CDR2 SVGAGI. The V end lost 2 bases, the J end lost 1 base, and 14 bases lay between the germline ends. This CDR3 has 16 residues. Here the CDR3 DNA reads TGTGCCAGCAGTTACAGCCAGGGCGGGGGTAACTATGGCTACACCTTC. Its protein is CASSYSQGGGNYGYTF.

At least ten counts were recorded for this clonotype. The chain links TRBV4-1 to TRBJ2-2; D possibly uses TRBD1 or TRBD2 (5 bases each). This CDR3 contains 14 residues. In germline, CDR1 is MGHRA, CDR2 YSYEKL. V dropped 1 base and J dropped 7 bases, with 10 bases sitting between them. The chain's CDR3 is CASSQVGGDGELFF. CDR3 coding DNA: TGCGCCAGCAGCCAAGTTGGGGGAGACGGGGAGCTGTTTTTT.